This entry features one T cell receptor beta chain sequence. Antigen specificity is unknown. Only in-frame clones appear in the TCRdb table, and some are missing; sequencing was by immunoSEQ multiplex PCR. The data show about 82,000 clones, with roughly 89% seen just once and roughly 3.2% held by the top ten. Before vaccination, two weeks after the third vaccination, and at progression, PBMC were collected. V trimming: 4 bases; J trimming: 6 bases; junction bases outside the gene matches: 9. Germline CDR1 and CDR2: WNHNN and SYGVQD (reference sequence). The CDR3 length is 15 residues. These data are taken from a study of glioma-infiltrating T cells after dendritic cell vaccination. Study-wide findings and caveats: Survival was not directly related to TCR clonality in these patients.

The chain joins TRBV10-1 to TRBJ1-2; 9 nucleotides match TRBD1. The sequence came from a human donor with glioblastoma. The sequenced sample was blood, obtained before dendritic cell vaccination. The CDR3 DNA follows: TGCGCCAGCAGTGGAACTCGGACAGGGGAGGATGGCTACACCTTC. Translating gives CASSGTRTGEDGYTF.